A selection of T cell receptor beta chains follows, all from one sample in a study of cytotoxic CD8 clonotypes in ibrutinib-treated CLL. Some clones are missing from TCRdb's copy, which holds only in-frame ones; the method was immunoSEQ multiplex PCR. The data contain under 200,000 clones, 84% of them singletons. Sequenced here: PBMCs, sampled after 24 months of ibrutinib treatment. The receptors were sampled from a human donor with chronic lymphocytic leukemia. The CDR3 runs from the conserved cysteine through the conserved F or W. Fields, in order: CDR3 DNA, CDR3 protein, clone size, J gene, D gene, V gene. D genes are given only for firm matches. A clone size is listed for some rows: how often the clone was seen (once, few, many), or a class if it is expanded.

cdr3_nt: TGTGCCAGCAGCGTTCTAGCGGATTCCACAGATACGCAGTATTTT
cdr3_aa: CASSVLADSTDTQYF
clone_size: -
j_call: TRBJ2-3
d_call: TRBD2
v_call: TRBV9

cdr3_nt: TGTGCCAGTAGTAGTTGGGACAAAGGCACTGAAGCTTTCTTT
cdr3_aa: CASSSWDKGTEAFF
clone_size: once
j_call: TRBJ1-1
d_call: -
v_call: TRBV19

cdr3_nt: TGTGCCAGTAGCCGACAAGGGGCTAGCTCAGGAGAGACCCAGTACTTC
cdr3_aa: CASSRQGASSGETQYF
clone_size: -
j_call: TRBJ2-5
d_call: -
v_call: TRBV19

cdr3_nt: TGCGCCAGCGGGGGGGGCAATCAGCCCCAGCATTTT
cdr3_aa: CASGGGNQPQHF
clone_size: -
j_call: TRBJ1-5
d_call: -
v_call: TRBV10-2

cdr3_nt: TGTGCCAGCAGCTATCGGACGCGCCATGGGAGCGAGCAGTACTTC
cdr3_aa: CASSYRTRHGSEQYF
clone_size: -
j_call: TRBJ2-7
d_call: -
v_call: TRBV7-3

cdr3_nt: TGTGCCAGCAGCCGGGGGGGCAATCAGCCCCAGCATTTT
cdr3_aa: CASSRGGNQPQHF
clone_size: -
j_call: TRBJ1-5
d_call: -
v_call: TRBV27

cdr3_nt: TGCGCCAGCAGTAGGGGGGACGATGAGCAGTTCTTC
cdr3_aa: CASSRGDDEQFF
clone_size: -
j_call: TRBJ2-1
d_call: -
v_call: TRBV5-1

cdr3_nt: TGTGCCAGCAGCTTATTGGACAGCAACTATGGCTACACCTTC
cdr3_aa: CASSLLDSNYGYTF
clone_size: -
j_call: TRBJ1-2
d_call: -
v_call: TRBV7-2

cdr3_nt: TGCAGCGTTGAAGGGGTTGCTCATGAAAAACTGTTTTTT
cdr3_aa: CSVEGVAHEKLFF
clone_size: -
j_call: TRBJ1-4
d_call: -
v_call: TRBV29-1

cdr3_nt: TGTGCCAGCAGCTTAGGACCTACTGGGGGTGAAAAACTGTTTTTT
cdr3_aa: CASSLGPTGGEKLFF
clone_size: -
j_call: TRBJ1-4
d_call: -
v_call: TRBV13

cdr3_nt: TGTGCCAGCAGCTTAGTTGAAGGGGGCTCTAGCTATGGCTACACCTTC
cdr3_aa: CASSLVEGGSSYGYTF
clone_size: -
j_call: TRBJ1-2
d_call: TRBD1
v_call: TRBV7-8

cdr3_nt: TGCGCCAGCACCCTAGCGGGAGGGAGCGACGAGCAGTACTTC
cdr3_aa: CASTLAGGSDEQYF
clone_size: -
j_call: TRBJ2-7
d_call: TRBD2
v_call: TRBV5-1

cdr3_nt: TGTGCCAGCAGCTTAGGGGGGATTGGTCAGCCCCAGCATTTT
cdr3_aa: CASSLGGIGQPQHF
clone_size: -
j_call: TRBJ1-5
d_call: -
v_call: TRBV7-9

cdr3_nt: TGTGCCAGCAGCGTGCAGGGTAATTCACCCCTCCACTTT
cdr3_aa: CASSVQGNSPLHF
clone_size: -
j_call: TRBJ1-6
d_call: -
v_call: TRBV7-9

cdr3_nt: TGCGCCAGCAGCTTGGAGTCGGAGGTTAACTATGGCTACACCTTC
cdr3_aa: CASSLESEVNYGYTF
clone_size: -
j_call: TRBJ1-2
d_call: -
v_call: TRBV5-1

cdr3_nt: TGCGCCAGCAGCTATGGACAGGGCAGCCCGAACACTGAAGCTTTCTTT
cdr3_aa: CASSYGQGSPNTEAFF
clone_size: -
j_call: TRBJ1-1
d_call: TRBD1
v_call: TRBV5-1

cdr3_nt: TGTGCCATCAGGGCCGGGGACCACGATCAGCCCCAGCATTTT
cdr3_aa: CAIRAGDHDQPQHF
clone_size: -
j_call: TRBJ1-5
d_call: -
v_call: TRBV10-3

cdr3_nt: TGTGCCAGTAGGCTAGGGTATGAGCAGTTCTTC
cdr3_aa: CASRLGYEQFF
clone_size: -
j_call: TRBJ2-1
d_call: -
v_call: TRBV19

cdr3_nt: TGTGCCAGTAAGCTAGCGGGATCGAACACCGGGGAGCTGTTTTTT
cdr3_aa: CASKLAGSNTGELFF
clone_size: -
j_call: TRBJ2-2
d_call: TRBD2
v_call: TRBV19

cdr3_nt: TGTGCCAGCAGCGGAGGGAAGACTAGCACAGATACGCAGTATTTT
cdr3_aa: CASSGGKTSTDTQYF
clone_size: -
j_call: TRBJ2-3
d_call: -
v_call: TRBV11-3

cdr3_nt: TGCGCCAGCAGCTTGCAGCGACCAGATACGCAGTATTTT
cdr3_aa: CASSLQRPDTQYF
clone_size: -
j_call: TRBJ2-3
d_call: -
v_call: TRBV5-1

cdr3_nt: TGTGCCAGCAGCGTCCAAGCGCAAAGCACAGATACGCAGTATTTT
cdr3_aa: CASSVQAQSTDTQYF
clone_size: -
j_call: TRBJ2-3
d_call: -
v_call: TRBV9

cdr3_nt: TGTGCCAGCAGCTTAGGAGGGAGAAGCAATCAGCCCCAGCATTTT
cdr3_aa: CASSLGGRSNQPQHF
clone_size: -
j_call: TRBJ1-5
d_call: -
v_call: TRBV13

cdr3_nt: TGTGCCAGTAATCTCCAAGGGATATATGGCTACACCTTC
cdr3_aa: CASNLQGIYGYTF
clone_size: -
j_call: TRBJ1-2
d_call: -
v_call: TRBV28

cdr3_nt: TGTGCCAGCAGCGCGGGGGGGGCAGAGTCCCAGCCCCAGCATTTT
cdr3_aa: CASSAGGAESQPQHF
clone_size: once
j_call: TRBJ1-5
d_call: -
v_call: TRBV9

cdr3_nt: TGTGCCAGCAGCTCTCTTGGAAACACCATATATTTT
cdr3_aa: CASSSLGNTIYF
clone_size: -
j_call: TRBJ1-3
d_call: -
v_call: TRBV6-5

cdr3_nt: TGCGCCAGCAGCCCACACAGGGGGTCTAATGAAAAACTGTTTTTT
cdr3_aa: CASSPHRGSNEKLFF
clone_size: -
j_call: TRBJ1-4
d_call: TRBD1
v_call: TRBV4-3

cdr3_nt: TGCGCCAGCAGCTTCCGGGACACTAATGAAAAACTGTTTTTT
cdr3_aa: CASSFRDTNEKLFF
clone_size: -
j_call: TRBJ1-4
d_call: -
v_call: TRBV5-1

cdr3_nt: TGCAGCGGGACCGGGGGCACCGGGGAGCTGTTTTTT
cdr3_aa: CSGTGGTGELFF
clone_size: -
j_call: TRBJ2-2
d_call: -
v_call: TRBV29-1

cdr3_nt: TGTGCCAGCAGTCCGCCGGGACAAGGCTACAATGAGCAGTTCTTC
cdr3_aa: CASSPPGQGYNEQFF
clone_size: -
j_call: TRBJ2-1
d_call: -
v_call: TRBV28

cdr3_nt: TGCGCCAGCAGCCAGCAGGGTGCAACTAATGAAAAACTGTTTTTT
cdr3_aa: CASSQQGATNEKLFF
clone_size: once
j_call: TRBJ1-4
d_call: -
v_call: TRBV4-3

cdr3_nt: TGTGCCAGTAGTATTGGGGGGTTGTCGTACACTGAAGCTTTCTTT
cdr3_aa: CASSIGGLSYTEAFF
clone_size: -
j_call: TRBJ1-1
d_call: -
v_call: TRBV19

cdr3_nt: TGTGCCAGTAGCCGCGACAGGGCGTACGAGCAGTACTTC
cdr3_aa: CASSRDRAYEQYF
clone_size: once
j_call: TRBJ2-7
d_call: TRBD1
v_call: TRBV19

cdr3_nt: TGTGCCAGTATGAGCGGGGGCGCACGGCAGCCCCAGCATTTT
cdr3_aa: CASMSGGARQPQHF
clone_size: -
j_call: TRBJ1-5
d_call: -
v_call: TRBV19

cdr3_nt: TGTGCCAGCAACCGGGGGACTTATGGCTACACCTTC
cdr3_aa: CASNRGTYGYTF
clone_size: -
j_call: TRBJ1-2
d_call: -
v_call: TRBV2

cdr3_nt: TGTGCCTGGAGTGTGGCAGGGGTTGGGACTGAAGCTTTCTTT
cdr3_aa: CAWSVAGVGTEAFF
clone_size: -
j_call: TRBJ1-1
d_call: -
v_call: TRBV30

cdr3_nt: TGTGCCAGCAGTAGCCACATGTGGTGGGGCTACACCTTC
cdr3_aa: CASSSHMWWGYTF
clone_size: -
j_call: TRBJ1-2
d_call: -
v_call: TRBV6-5

cdr3_nt: TGTGCCAGCAGACGTAAGACCGGGACAGGGAACTCCTACGAGCAGTACTTC
cdr3_aa: CASRRKTGTGNSYEQYF
clone_size: once
j_call: TRBJ2-7
d_call: TRBD1
v_call: TRBV19

cdr3_nt: TGTGCCAGCAGTCCGACTAGCGGGAGATACGAGCAGTACTTC
cdr3_aa: CASSPTSGRYEQYF
clone_size: -
j_call: TRBJ2-7
d_call: TRBD2
v_call: TRBV28

cdr3_nt: TGTGCCACCGGGCCGTTAGGGATGGGGAATCAGCCCCAGCATTTT
cdr3_aa: CATGPLGMGNQPQHF
clone_size: -
j_call: TRBJ1-5
d_call: -
v_call: TRBV15

cdr3_nt: TGTGCCAGCAGAAAGACAGGGGGGATTAGCAATGAGCAGTTCTTC
cdr3_aa: CASRKTGGISNEQFF
clone_size: -
j_call: TRBJ2-1
d_call: TRBD1
v_call: TRBV6-5

cdr3_nt: TGTGCCAGCAGTTTATGGGCTAGCGGGACCTCCTACGAGCAGTACTTC
cdr3_aa: CASSLWASGTSYEQYF
clone_size: -
j_call: TRBJ2-7
d_call: TRBD2
v_call: TRBV28

cdr3_nt: TGCGCCAGCAAAAAAGGGGCGGGATACGAGCAGTACTTC
cdr3_aa: CASKKGAGYEQYF
clone_size: -
j_call: TRBJ2-7
d_call: -
v_call: TRBV5-1

cdr3_nt: TGTGCCAGCTCTCCGGGACACCTAAATCAGCCCCAGCATTTT
cdr3_aa: CASSPGHLNQPQHF
clone_size: -
j_call: TRBJ1-5
d_call: -
v_call: TRBV18

cdr3_nt: TGTGCCAGCAGTGAACGGCTAGACCTCCAGTGGGGAGCTTTCTTT
cdr3_aa: CASSERLDLQWGAFF
clone_size: -
j_call: TRBJ1-1
d_call: -
v_call: TRBV6-1

cdr3_nt: TGTGCCAGCAATAAAGGGACAGACTATGGCTACACCTTC
cdr3_aa: CASNKGTDYGYTF
clone_size: few
j_call: TRBJ1-2
d_call: TRBD1
v_call: TRBV7-9

cdr3_nt: TGTGCCAGTAATGAAGTCGGGGAGCTGTTTTTT
cdr3_aa: CASNEVGELFF
clone_size: once
j_call: TRBJ2-2
d_call: -
v_call: TRBV19

cdr3_nt: TGTGCCAGCAGACAGAGTTTGAACACTGAAGCTTTCTTT
cdr3_aa: CASRQSLNTEAFF
clone_size: -
j_call: TRBJ1-1
d_call: -
v_call: TRBV6-1

cdr3_nt: TGTGCCAGCAGCTCTCCCGCCGGACTAGCGGTATACAATGAGCAGTTCTTC
cdr3_aa: CASSSPAGLAVYNEQFF
clone_size: -
j_call: TRBJ2-1
d_call: TRBD2
v_call: TRBV7-2

cdr3_nt: TGTGCCAGCAGCTTGCTAACTCGCGAGCAGTACTTC
cdr3_aa: CASSLLTREQYF
clone_size: -
j_call: TRBJ2-7
d_call: -
v_call: TRBV7-9

cdr3_nt: TGTGCCAGCAGCTTAGTAGTCGGGGCAGGGGGCACCCCGAGGGCTTTCTTT
cdr3_aa: CASSLVVGAGGTPRAFF
clone_size: -
j_call: TRBJ1-1
d_call: TRBD1
v_call: TRBV7-8

cdr3_nt: TGTGCCAGCAGCTTACCCCCGGGAGGTGGCTACGAGCAGTACTTC
cdr3_aa: CASSLPPGGGYEQYF
clone_size: few
j_call: TRBJ2-7
d_call: TRBD2
v_call: TRBV7-2

cdr3_nt: TGTGCCTGGAGTGCGGCCCGAGGGCTCTATGGCTACACCTTC
cdr3_aa: CAWSAARGLYGYTF
clone_size: few
j_call: TRBJ1-2
d_call: -
v_call: TRBV30

cdr3_nt: TGTGCCAGCAGTACACACCGGGACAGGGGTTACAATGAGCAGTTCTTC
cdr3_aa: CASSTHRDRGYNEQFF
clone_size: -
j_call: TRBJ2-1
d_call: TRBD1
v_call: TRBV6-6